This T cell receptor beta chain was sequenced for a study of cytomegalovirus exposure and HLA in healthy donors. Study outcomes and limitations: Later analysis demonstrated an association between a missense DCLRE1C variant and TCR beta V- and J-gene trimming. Being indistinguishable, some V segments were excluded, TRBV6-2 and TRBV6-3 among them. Across all donors, roughly uniform sequencing depth was an assumption of the presence/absence analyses. A later analysis by the authors found several of the most significant clusters apparently linked to common viral pathogens.

The PCR used 60 Vbeta and 13 Jbeta primers. TCRdb's copy holds only in-frame clones and misses some; the assay was immunoSEQ multiplex PCR. The sample has 70,000 to 90,000 clones, about four fifths seen once. This CDR3 spans 16 amino acids. Between the trimmed V and J ends, which lost 2 bases and 3 bases, there was a span of 13 bases. Per the germline V gene, CDR1 is KGHSH and CDR2 is LQKENI. In this sample, this clone turned up once. Its antigen is not identified. The receptor comes from a male donor in good health and CMV-seropositive. The sequenced sample was PBMCs. The chain employs TRBV18 and TRBJ1-4; the D is unclear. As DNA, the CDR3 is TGTGCCAGCTCACCATTCCCCGGGGTTTCTAATGAAAAACTGTTTTTT. Translated, it gives CASSPFPGVSNEKLFF.